This T cell receptor (beta chain) was obtained from a study of T cell responses to AZD1222 COVID-19 vaccine. Study-level results: Spike was spanned by vaccine-associated CD4 TCRs, with dominance at 160-218 and 743-854. In all cases, repertoires were sampled only after the peak T cell response. The breadth and depth of Spike-specific TCRs increased once two AZD1222 doses had been given. Clonal diversity may have been underestimated, and the donors were mostly white British, with more females than males.

The assay was immunoSEQ multiplex PCR, and TCRdb's table has in-frame clones only and misses some. The data hold approximately 100,000 clones, with about 89% observed a single time. Trimming left V 4 bases short and J 0 bases short, with 10 bases between. The germline V gene encodes CDR1 MNHEY and CDR2 SVGEGT. CDR3 length: 15 amino acids. This clone occurred a few times. Antigen: not known. This specimen consisted of peripheral blood, obtained on day 0 of AZD1222 vaccination. The sequence was collected from an adult in good health. The rearrangement links TRBV6-2 or TRBV6-3 to TRBJ2-1; tentative D call: TRBD2 (5 bases). The CDR3 loop reads CASSSLTNSYNEQFF. The CDR3 DNA reads as TGTGCCAGCAGTTCCTTGACTAACTCCTACAATGAGCAGTTCTTC.